The clone carrying this TCR beta chain was recorded a few times. This CDR3 comprises 17 residues. Libraries were prepared by immunoSEQ multiplex PCR; TCRdb keeps only in-frame clonotypes and omits some of them. The profile shows 500,000 to 750,000 clones, approximately 87% of them singletons. The data derive from a study of shared T cell receptors in the human thymus. In addition, the sample was reused for a study of human thymus T cells. This second study notes: Resections were taken during corrective heart surgery, and the thymus tissue came from these. Both thymic and peripheral blood repertoires showed apparently biased V and J usage. Related research has reported that thymic repertoires overlap highly among unrelated individuals.

The sample was thymocytes. This chain connects TRBV21-1 to TRBJ1-5. TRBV21-1 is termed a pseudogene. This clonotype was sampled from a boy under three years old with a congenital heart defect. The CDR3, as DNA: TGTGCCAGCAGCAGAAACGAGGGCAGCGATAGCAATCAGCCCCAGCATTTT. Protein product: CASSRNEGSDSNQPQHF.